This TCR beta chain was recovered during a study of vaccination effects on CD4 cells after COVID-19 (dated by TCRdb to 2022 to 2024). At the level of the whole study: Each participant received two doses of an mRNA SARS-CoV-2 vaccine, either BNT162b2 or mRNA-1273. Cultures from other donors in the study were sequenced using the Oncomine TCR Beta short-read assay on an Illumina iSeq 100. In two convalescent patients, pre-vaccine samples were collected 16 days and one week ahead of the first dose, 142 and 148 days after COVID-19 diagnosis. Altogether, nine to ten COVID-19 convalescent patients and a handful of SARS-CoV-2-naive healthy vaccine recipients made up the full study. SARS-CoV-2 spike-specific CD4+ TCR repertoires from before and after mRNA vaccination were compared in COVID-19 convalescent patients and in infection-naive vaccine recipients. Study-level results and caveats: At late post-vaccination timepoints, both infection-induced and vaccine-induced clones showed marked clonal contraction, consistent with waning T cell responses. Only a small number of convalescent patients were included, and no early post-infection timepoints were available, which limited the study. For convalescent patients, new clones induced by the vaccine made up most of the post-vaccine spike-reactive repertoire, and these new clones were largely distinct from the clones induced by infection.

A remark on this clone: Its antigen remains unidentified. Base qualities are not recorded, but no much larger clone differs from it by a single base.

The protocol used for the library was the immunoSEQ multiplex PCR assay. DNA from the cultured, isolated CD4+ T cells was subjected to TCR beta CDR3 sequencing. The study's processing was this. Non-productive TCR sequences were removed and reads were trimmed to the CDR3 region, keeping CDR3s of at least 7 amino acids. The MANAFEST web app was used to identify antigen-specific clonotypes by comparing expansion in peptide wells with expansion in reference cultures. Positive clones required FDR<0.05 expansion versus reference and all other wells, odds ratio above 5, and frequency above 0.1% in two replicate wells. Cross-reactive clonotypes were defined as significantly expanded in SARS-CoV-2 spike wells and in at least one common cold coronavirus spike condition. Using the stringdist R package, CDR3 similarity was measured by Levenshtein distance, and unrooted trees were constructed with ape in R 3.6.1. TCRdb obtained this table from immuneACCESS and retained in-frame rearrangements with V and J assigned. These tables miss some clones; where compared with another copy, unresolved V genes account for less than half of the shortfall, and the remainder is unexplained. V and J calls and clone size follow that table, whereas D and trimming were derived from the DNA. Here the sample has fewer than 90,000 clones; 65% to 85% occur a single time. The ten top clones hold about 5% of the sample.

V is clipped by 3 bases and J by 0 bases, and the sequence between their germline boundaries is 9 bases long. The germline V gene (reference sequence) gives CDR1 as LNHDA and CDR2 as SQIVND. The CDR3 runs 15 amino acids, cysteine and phenylalanine included. Only CDR3 DNA is held: 45 bases, read in frame from base 1. To identify antigen-specific CD4+ T cell clonotypes by their expansion, the ViraFEST assay first stimulated PBMC with viral peptide pools and then applied TCR sequencing. After more than nine days of culture, CD4+ T cells were isolated with the EasySep CD4+ T cell isolation kit. Convalescent patients had PCR-confirmed SARS-CoV-2 infection between March and December 2020, before Alpha, Beta and Delta variants emerged in the United States. Some 2 million PBMC per well were cultured in IMDM with 5% human AB serum, 8 to 10 IU/ml IL-2 and gentamicin, plus 10 ug/ml peptides. A peptide pool from HIV-1 Nef was used as the negative control culture condition. Half of the culture medium was replaced with fresh IL-2-containing medium on days 3 and 7. Unless otherwise noted, each peptide stimulation condition was cultured in triplicate wells. PBMC were separated from whole blood using Ficoll-Paque Plus gradient centrifugation and were then either cryopreserved at -140C or used fresh. The QIAamp micro DNA kit was used to extract genomic DNA from the cultured CD4+ T cells.

The receptor was derived from a human donor who had a prior SARS-CoV-2 infection. This sequence uses TRBV19 and TRBJ2-1, and the D gene may be TRBD1, 6 bases matching. The sequencing used CD4+ T cells from PBMCs cultured with HIV peptides, collected before COVID-19 vaccination. The cell subset or site tag for this specimen amounts to: HIV-1 Nef peptide pool negative control/reference culture. Read as DNA, the sequence is TGTGCCAGTAGTATCAGGGGTGACTCCTACAATGAGCAGTTCTTC. Its protein is CASSIRGDSYNEQFF. Extended through the reference TRBV19 and TRBJ2-1 proteins, this CDR3 yields the full variable domain: DGGITQSPKYLFRKEGQNVTLSCEQNLNHDAMYWYRQDPGQGLRLIYYSQIVNDFQKGDIAEGYSVSREKKESFPLTVTSAQKNPTAFYLCASSIRGDSYNEQFFGPGTRLTVL.